The subject of this entry is one T cell receptor beta chain. This clonotype was seen a handful of times. It has no known antigen specificity. No quality values exist for individual bases; no much larger clone is one base distant. These data come from a study of T-cell memory formation after mild COVID-19 (dated by TCRdb to the early 2020s). A note on the overall study: Most TCR sequence clusters were specific to one of the two donors. In a couple of donors, T-cell clones that expanded and contracted after mild COVID-19 were tracked by sequencing TCRalpha and TCRbeta repertoires over time. The cohort was made up of two young adult volunteers, one female and one male, who were previously healthy. Broad study findings and their caveats: From day 15 to 85, contracting clones showed balanced CD4/CD8 phenotypes, whereas a second wave of clones that expanded from day 15 to 37 leaned towards CD4+. Some responding clones were found in pre-infection memory, which suggests that pre-existing cross-reactive memory T cells took part in the SARS-CoV-2 response. Contracting CD4+ clones appeared mostly in the CM and EM memory subsets, whereas CD8+ clones were enriched in EMRA. SARS-CoV-2 specificity of the second-wave clones peaking on day 37 was not confirmed. The study covered only a couple of mild cases, and larger cohorts including severe cases with pre-infection samples were considered necessary.

PBMCs were isolated by Ficoll-Paque density gradient centrifugation. Sequencing used an Illumina NovaSeq 6000. TCRalpha and TCRbeta cDNA libraries were built by 5'RACE with constant-segment primers, adding sample barcodes and unique molecular identifiers. Trizol reagent was used to extract RNA from every sample. The libraries were amplified in two PCR steps, and the second step added a second sample barcode and Illumina TruSeq adapters. The libraries were sequenced on an Illumina NovaSeq using 2 x 150 bp paired-end reads. As for the authors' bioinformatics: With migec v1.2.7, reads were demultiplexed and then collapsed into UMI-guided consensus sequences. Using mixcr v2.1.11, UMI consensuses were aligned to TRA and TRB V and J templates and then assembled into clonotypes. A clonotype was counted as expanded or contracted only when both edgeR and NoisET called the clonotype significant, with the noise models trained on biological replicates. For edgeR calls, a false discovery rate-adjusted p below 0.01 and a log2 fold-change threshold of 1 were applied. As an exploratory analysis of dynamics, max-normalized trajectories of the 1000 most abundant clonotypes were examined by PCA with hierarchical clustering. Separately sequenced CD4+ and CD8+ repertoires were used to assign the CD4 or CD8 phenotype of responding clones. Starting from the raw public reads, TCRdb applied fastp trimming at Q25, assembled clones with MiXCR and retained in-frame beta chains. Each entry merges the rows of one CDR3 protein and shows their most common DNA and genes. The V and J calls here are based on TCRdb, not the publication. This sample is represented by more than 110,000 distinct CDR3 sequences; around 27% of them were singletons. Together, the top ten hold around 22% of the sample.

Inclusive of the bounding cysteine and phenylalanine, the CDR3 is 12 residues long. The sequence is cut down to CDR3 DNA, 36 bases in frame from base 1. V loses 2 bases, J loses 9 bases, and the germline ends lie 14 bases apart. From a lookup of the germline V gene (reference sequence), CDR1 and CDR2 are GTSNPN and SVGIG. The clonotype originates from an adult woman who had mild COVID-19 (a few samples of this study predate the infection). The sample titles of this study are shuffled in the database, so cell type and time point are left out; the donor was told from shared clones. The material sequenced was PBMCs or a T cell subset sorted from them (not recorded which). This receptor chain uses TRBV30 and TRBJ2-7; the D element could tentatively be TRBD1 or TRBD2, as 5 bases agree for each. The CDR3 in this case is CAWSPTEGSQYF. The sequence in DNA is TGTGCCTGGAGTCCCACAGAGGGGTCGCAGTACTTC.